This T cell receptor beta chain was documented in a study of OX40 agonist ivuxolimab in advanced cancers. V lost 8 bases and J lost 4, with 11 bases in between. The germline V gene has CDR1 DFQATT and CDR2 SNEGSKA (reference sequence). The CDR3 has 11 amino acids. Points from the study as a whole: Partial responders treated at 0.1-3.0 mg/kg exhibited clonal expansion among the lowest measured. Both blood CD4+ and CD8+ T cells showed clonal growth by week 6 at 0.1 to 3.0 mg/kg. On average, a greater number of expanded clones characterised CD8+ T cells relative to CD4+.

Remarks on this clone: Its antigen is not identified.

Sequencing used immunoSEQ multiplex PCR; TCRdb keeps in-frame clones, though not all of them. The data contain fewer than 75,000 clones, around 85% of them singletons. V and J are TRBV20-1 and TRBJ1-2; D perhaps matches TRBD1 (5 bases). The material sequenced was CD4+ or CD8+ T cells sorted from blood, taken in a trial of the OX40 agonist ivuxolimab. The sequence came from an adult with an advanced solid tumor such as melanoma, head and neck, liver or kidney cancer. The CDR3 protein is CSIGTGYGYTF. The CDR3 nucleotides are TGCAGTATAGGGACGGGCTATGGCTACACCTTC.